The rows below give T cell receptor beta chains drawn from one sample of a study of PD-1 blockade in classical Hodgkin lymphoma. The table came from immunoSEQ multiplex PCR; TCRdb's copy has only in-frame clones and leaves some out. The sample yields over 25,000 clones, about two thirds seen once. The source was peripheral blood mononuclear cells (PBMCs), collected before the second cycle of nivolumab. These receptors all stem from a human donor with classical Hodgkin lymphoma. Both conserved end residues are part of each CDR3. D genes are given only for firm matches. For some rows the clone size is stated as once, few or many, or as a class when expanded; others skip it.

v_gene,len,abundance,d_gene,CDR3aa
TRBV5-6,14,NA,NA,CASSIPGVNTEAFF
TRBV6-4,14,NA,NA,CASSEDRPTDTQYF
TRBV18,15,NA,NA,CASSPQGGTGNTIYF
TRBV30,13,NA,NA,CAWSGQVSQPQHF
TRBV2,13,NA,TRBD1,CASGTGGRDTQYF
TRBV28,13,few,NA,CASRSDLGNTIYF
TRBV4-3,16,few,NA,CASSQEGGPAKNIQYF
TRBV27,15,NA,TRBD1,CASSSSRGPFTGYTF
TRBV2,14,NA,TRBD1,CASRGDSANQPQHF
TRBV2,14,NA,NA,CASSEPGGPGTQYF
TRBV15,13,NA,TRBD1,CATSDTGAYGYTF
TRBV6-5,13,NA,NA,CASRSYSNQPQHF
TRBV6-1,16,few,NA,CASSDNHIRSTDTQYF
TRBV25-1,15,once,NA,CASSESGTGANVLTF
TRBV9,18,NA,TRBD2,CASSVASSTGGAKDTQYF
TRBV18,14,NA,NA,CASSPEVGSDEQFF
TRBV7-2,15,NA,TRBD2,CASRETGTSYNEQFF
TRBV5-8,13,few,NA,CASRPGPYQPQHF
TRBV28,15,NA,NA,CASTQEGTDGGLSFF
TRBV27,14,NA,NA,CASSFLGSADTQYF
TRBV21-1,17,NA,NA,CASSKKRDREGNQPQHF
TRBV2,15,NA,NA,CASSEYPGGNEKLFF
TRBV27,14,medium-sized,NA,CASAPRQSNQPQHF
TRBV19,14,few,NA,CASSAGTSNTEAFF
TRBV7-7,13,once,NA,CASSPRMKETQYF
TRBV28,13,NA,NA,CASSETGHLGYTF
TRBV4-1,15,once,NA,CASSQEPGPPNTIYF
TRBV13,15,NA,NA,CASSLPGSSYNEQFF